This entry lists 8 T cell receptor beta chains sequenced from one sample in a study of technical replicates of blood from a few donors. Profiled with immunoSEQ multiplex PCR; TCRdb holds only in-frame clones, not every one. Of about 75,000 clones detected, approximately 97% appear once; the ten largest clones hold under 0.35%. What was sequenced was T cells isolated from PBMCs. The receptors here all came from a human donor in good health.

The rearrangement uses TRBV29-1 and TRBJ2-3; D is ambiguous. CDR1 SQVTM and CDR2 ANQGSEA come from the germline V gene. V shed 4 bases and J shed 0 bases, with 8 bases lying between them. The CDR3 runs 13 residues. This CDR3 reads CSVVGESTDTQYF. The CDR3 coding sequence is TGCAGCGTTGTGGGCGAGAGCACAGATACGCAGTATTTT.

This clone is a singleton in its sample. The V and J genes are TRBV4-1 and TRBJ2-4; a possible D gene is TRBD2 (6 bases). V lost 2 bases, J lost 8 bases, and 7 bases lay in between. Germline V CDR1 and CDR2: MGHRA, YSYEKL. This CDR3 contains 12 residues. CDR3 nucleotide sequence: TGCGCCAGCAGCCAACCGGGGGACATTCAGTACTTC. It codes for CASSQPGDIQYF.

This clone occurred once. CDR3 protein: CSVDPPGQGDGKLFF. CDR3 DNA sequence: TGCAGCGTTGATCCTCCCGGACAGGGGGATGGGAAACTGTTTTTT. This sequence joins TRBV29-1 and TRBJ1-4, with TRBD1 matching 10 bases. J was trimmed by 11 bases and V by 3 bases; bases with no gene match: 12. Germline V gene lookup returns CDR1 SQVTM and CDR2 ANQGSEA. The CDR3 is 15 residues long.

V and J are TRBV2 and TRBJ2-1; D not certain. The CDR3 runs to 14 residues. Deletions cut 9 bases from V and 5 bases from J, with 17 bases between. Per the germline V gene, CDR1 is SNHLY and CDR2 is FYNNEI. This CDR3 is CASLPLTVDNEQFF. CDR3 coding DNA: TGTGCCAGTCTTCCCTTGACTGTCGACAATGAGCAGTTCTTC.

This clone has a single count. The chain recombines TRBV7-8 with TRBJ2-7, with 7 nucleotides matching TRBD1. V was clipped by 0 bases and J by 0 bases; unmatched bases: 5. The CDR3 loop spans 16 amino acids. Germline CDR1 SGHVS, CDR2 FQNEAQ. CDR3 region: CASSLARAGGSYEQYF. CDR3 nucleotide sequence: TGTGCCAGCAGCTTAGCCAGGGCAGGGGGCTCCTACGAGCAGTACTTC.

The chain is built from TRBV7-8 and TRBJ2-7, with D unclear. Trimming removed 0 bases from V and 3 bases from J, with 6 bases in between. Germline CDR1 and CDR2: SGHVS and FQNEAQ. The CDR3 length is 13 residues. CDR3 sequence (DNA): TGTGCCAGCAGCTTAGCACTGAGCTACGAGCAGTACTTC. It specifies CASSLALSYEQYF.

V gene TRBV7-8 combines with J gene TRBJ2-3, with 8 bases aligning to TRBD1. CDR1 is SGHVS, CDR2 FQNEAQ, per germline. J was trimmed by 9 bases and V by 7 bases; bases with no gene match: 9. The CDR3 has 13 residues. CDR3 bases: TGTGCCAGCAACATCTACGGACAGGGAACGCAGTATTTT. Protein sequence: CASNIYGQGTQYF.

The chain uses TRBV27 and TRBJ1-2; the D is unclear. This CDR3 contains 13 residues. In germline, CDR1 is MNHEY, CDR2 SMNVEV (reference sequence). Trimming removed 0 bases at V and 2 bases at J, with 4 bases between. Here the CDR3 reads CASSLSANYGYTF. The CDR3 DNA sequence: TGTGCCAGCAGTTTATCGGCCAACTATGGCTACACCTTC.